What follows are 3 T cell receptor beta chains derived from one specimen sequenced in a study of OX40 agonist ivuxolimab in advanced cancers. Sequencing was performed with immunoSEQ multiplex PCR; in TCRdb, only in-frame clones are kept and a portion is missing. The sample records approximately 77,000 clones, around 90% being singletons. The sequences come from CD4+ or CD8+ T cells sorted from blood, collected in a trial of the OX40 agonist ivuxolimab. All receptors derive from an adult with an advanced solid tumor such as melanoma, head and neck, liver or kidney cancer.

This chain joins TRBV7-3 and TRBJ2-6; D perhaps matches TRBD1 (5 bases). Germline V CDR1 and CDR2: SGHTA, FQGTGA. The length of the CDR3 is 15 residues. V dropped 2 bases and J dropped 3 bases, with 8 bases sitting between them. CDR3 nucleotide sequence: TGTGCCAGCAGCTTAGGACATAATGGGGCCAACGTCCTGACTTTC. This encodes CASSLGHNGANVLTF.

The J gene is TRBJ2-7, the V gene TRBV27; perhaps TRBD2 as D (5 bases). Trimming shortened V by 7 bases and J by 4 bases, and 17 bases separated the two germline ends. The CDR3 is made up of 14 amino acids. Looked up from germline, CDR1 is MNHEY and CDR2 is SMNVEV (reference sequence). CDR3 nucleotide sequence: TGTGCCAGCACGAACAGTGTTTCGGGATACGAGCAGTACTTC. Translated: CASTNSVSGYEQYF.

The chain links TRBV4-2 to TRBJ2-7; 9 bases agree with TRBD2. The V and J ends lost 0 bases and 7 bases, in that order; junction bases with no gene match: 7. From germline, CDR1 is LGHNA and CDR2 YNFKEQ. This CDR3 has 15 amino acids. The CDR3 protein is CASSQDLAGAGEQYF. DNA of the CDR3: TGTGCCAGCAGCCAAGATTTAGCGGGGGCGGGGGAGCAGTACTTC.